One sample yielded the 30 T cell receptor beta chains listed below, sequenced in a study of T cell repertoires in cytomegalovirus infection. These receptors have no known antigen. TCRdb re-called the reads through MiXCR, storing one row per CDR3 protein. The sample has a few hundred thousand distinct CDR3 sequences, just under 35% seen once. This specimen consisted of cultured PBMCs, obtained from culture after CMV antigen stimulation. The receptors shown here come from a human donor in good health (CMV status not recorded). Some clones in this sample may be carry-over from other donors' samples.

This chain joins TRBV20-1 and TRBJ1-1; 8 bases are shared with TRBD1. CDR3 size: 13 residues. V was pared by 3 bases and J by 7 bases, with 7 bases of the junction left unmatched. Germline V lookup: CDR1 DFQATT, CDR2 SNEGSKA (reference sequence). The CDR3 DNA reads TGCAGTGCTAGGAAGGGACAGGTGGTTGAAGCTTTCTTT. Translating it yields CSARKGQVVEAFF.

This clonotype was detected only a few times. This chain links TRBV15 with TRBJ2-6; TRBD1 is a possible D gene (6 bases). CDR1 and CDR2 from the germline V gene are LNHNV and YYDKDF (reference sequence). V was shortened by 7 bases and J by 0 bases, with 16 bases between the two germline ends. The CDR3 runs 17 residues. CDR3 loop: CATNNAGVPSGANVLTF. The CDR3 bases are TGTGCCACCAACAACGCAGGGGTCCCCTCTGGGGCCAACGTCCTGACTTTC. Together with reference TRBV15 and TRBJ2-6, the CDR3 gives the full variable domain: DAMVIQNPRYQVTQFGKPVTLSCSQTLNHNVMYWYQQKSSQAPKLLFHYYDKDFNNEADTPDNFQSRRPNTSFCFLDIRSPGLGDTAMYLCATNNAGVPSGANVLTFGAGSRLTVL.

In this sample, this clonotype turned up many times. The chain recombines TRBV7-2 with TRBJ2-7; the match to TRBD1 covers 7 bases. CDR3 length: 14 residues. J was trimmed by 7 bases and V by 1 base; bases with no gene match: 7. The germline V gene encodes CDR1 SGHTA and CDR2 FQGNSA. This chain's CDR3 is CASSLGQGDEEQYV. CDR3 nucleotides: TGTGCCAGCAGCTTAGGTCAGGGGGACGAGGAGCAGTACGTC.

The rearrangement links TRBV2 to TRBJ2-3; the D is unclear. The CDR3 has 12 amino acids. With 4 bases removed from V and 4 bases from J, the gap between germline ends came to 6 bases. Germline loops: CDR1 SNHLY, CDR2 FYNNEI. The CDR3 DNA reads TGTGCCAGCAGTGGCCCAGCAGATACGCAGTATTTT. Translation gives CASSGPADTQYF.

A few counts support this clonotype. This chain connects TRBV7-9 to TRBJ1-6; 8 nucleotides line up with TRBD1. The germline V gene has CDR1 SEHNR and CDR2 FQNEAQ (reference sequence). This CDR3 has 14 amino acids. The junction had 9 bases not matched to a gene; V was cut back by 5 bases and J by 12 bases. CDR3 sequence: CASSRGQGLGPLHF. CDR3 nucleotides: TGTGCCAGCAGCCGAGGACAGGGCCTAGGACCCCTCCACTTT.

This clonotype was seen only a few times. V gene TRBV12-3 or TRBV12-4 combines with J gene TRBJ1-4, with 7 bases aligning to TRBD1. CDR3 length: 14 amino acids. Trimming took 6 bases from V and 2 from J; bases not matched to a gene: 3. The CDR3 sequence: CASSVGQTNEKLFF. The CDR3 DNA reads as TGTGCCAGCAGCGTGGGACAGACTAATGAAAAACTGTTTTTT.

The CDR3 loop reads CASSQDSRGRDGYTF. The CDR3 region has the DNA TGCGCCAGCAGCCAAGATTCTCGGGGAAGGGACGGCTACACCTTC. This chain uses TRBV4-3 with TRBJ1-2, with D possibly being TRBD1 (5 bases). Germline V gives CDR1 LGHNA, CDR2 YSLEER. The CDR3 sequence is 15 residues long. Trimming pared 0 bases from V and 8 bases from J, leaving 16 bases between.

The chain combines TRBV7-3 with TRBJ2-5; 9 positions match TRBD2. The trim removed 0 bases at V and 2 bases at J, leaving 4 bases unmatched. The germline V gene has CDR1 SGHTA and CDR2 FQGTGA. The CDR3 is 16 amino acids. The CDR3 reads CASSLTGGRGQETQYF. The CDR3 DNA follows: TGTGCCAGCAGCTTAACTGGCGGGAGGGGACAAGAGACCCAGTACTTC.

The CDR3 is CASIATSSSYF. The CDR3 DNA follows: TGTGCCAGCATCGCGACTAGCTCGTCGTACTTC. The rearrangement uses TRBV6-6 and TRBJ2-4; 7 bases are shared with TRBD2. Germline V CDR1 and CDR2: MNHNY, SVGAGI (reference sequence). This CDR3 region has 11 residues. With V trimmed by 7 bases and J by 15 bases, 9 bases remained unmatched.

CDR3 protein: CASRGLAGATTNTGELFF. The CDR3 DNA is TGTGCCAGCAGGGGACTAGCGGGAGCGACTACGAACACCGGGGAGCTGTTTTTT. The V call is TRBV6-1, the J call TRBJ2-2; 14 bases map to TRBD2. Germline V lookup: CDR1 MNHNS, CDR2 SASEGT. This CDR3 is built from 18 residues. Germline trimming cut 6 bases from V and 0 bases from J; bases unmatched to any gene: 6.

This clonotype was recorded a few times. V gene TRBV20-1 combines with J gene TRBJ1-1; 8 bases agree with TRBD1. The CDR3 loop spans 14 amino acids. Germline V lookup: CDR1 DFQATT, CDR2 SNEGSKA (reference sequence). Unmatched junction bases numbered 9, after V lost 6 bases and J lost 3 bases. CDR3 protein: CSAHWTGRDTEAFF. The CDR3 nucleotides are TGCAGTGCCCATTGGACAGGGAGGGACACTGAAGCTTTCTTT.

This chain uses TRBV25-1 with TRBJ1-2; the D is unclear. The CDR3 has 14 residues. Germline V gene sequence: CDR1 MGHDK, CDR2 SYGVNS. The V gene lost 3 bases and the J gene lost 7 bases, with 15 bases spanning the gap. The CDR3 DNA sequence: TGTGCCAGCAGTGATTCATTAGTCCCCGGTGGCTACACCTTC. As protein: CASSDSLVPGGYTF.

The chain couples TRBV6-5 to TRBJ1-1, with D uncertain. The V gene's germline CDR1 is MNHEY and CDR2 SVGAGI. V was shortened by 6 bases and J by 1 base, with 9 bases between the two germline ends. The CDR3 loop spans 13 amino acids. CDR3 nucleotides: TGTGCCAGCAGGATGACCGAGAACACTGAAGCTTTCTTT. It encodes CASRMTENTEAFF.

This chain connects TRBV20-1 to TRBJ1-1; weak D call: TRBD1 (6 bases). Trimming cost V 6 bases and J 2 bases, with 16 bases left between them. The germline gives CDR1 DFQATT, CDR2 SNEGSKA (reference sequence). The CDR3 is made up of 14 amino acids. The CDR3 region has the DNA TGCAGTGCCCGTCGAGGGGGGCCCAACACTGAAGCTTTCTTT. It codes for CSARRGGPNTEAFF.

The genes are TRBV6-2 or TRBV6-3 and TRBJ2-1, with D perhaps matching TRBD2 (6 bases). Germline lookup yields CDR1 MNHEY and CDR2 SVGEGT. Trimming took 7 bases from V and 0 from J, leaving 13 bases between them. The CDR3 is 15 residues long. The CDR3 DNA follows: TGTGCCAGCATGCGGGACTTCAGCTCCTACAATGAGCAGTTCTTC. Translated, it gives CASMRDFSSYNEQFF.

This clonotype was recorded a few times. Here the CDR3 reads CASSYSSVGTSGYYNEQFF. CDR3 coding DNA: TGTGCCAGCAGTTACTCGAGTGTCGGGACTAGCGGTTATTACAATGAGCAGTTCTTC. The rearrangement joins TRBV6-2 or TRBV6-3 to TRBJ2-1; 11 bases match TRBD2. CDR1 is MNHEY, CDR2 SVGEGT, per germline. This CDR3 has 19 residues. The V gene end was trimmed by 0 bases and the J gene end by 4 bases; junction bases not matched to a gene: 11.

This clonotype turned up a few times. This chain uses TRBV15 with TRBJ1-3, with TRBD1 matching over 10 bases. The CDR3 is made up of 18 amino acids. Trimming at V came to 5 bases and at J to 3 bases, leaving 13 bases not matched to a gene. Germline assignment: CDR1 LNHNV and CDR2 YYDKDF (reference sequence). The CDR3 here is CATSLRDRGLPGGNTIYF. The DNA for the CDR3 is TGTGCCACCAGCCTCCGGGACAGGGGTCTCCCGGGTGGAAACACCATATATTTT. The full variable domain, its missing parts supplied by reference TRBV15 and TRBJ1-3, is DAMVIQNPRYQVTQFGKPVTLSCSQTLNHNVMYWYQQKSSQAPKLLFHYYDKDFNNEADTPDNFQSRRPNTSFCFLDIRSPGLGDTAMYLCATSLRDRGLPGGNTIYFGEGSWLTVV.

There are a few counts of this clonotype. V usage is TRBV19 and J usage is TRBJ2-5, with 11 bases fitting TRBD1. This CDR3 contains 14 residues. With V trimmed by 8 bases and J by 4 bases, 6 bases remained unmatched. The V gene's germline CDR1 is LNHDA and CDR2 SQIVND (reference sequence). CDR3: CASATGTGGETQYF. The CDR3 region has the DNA TGTGCCAGTGCGACCGGGACAGGGGGAGAGACCCAGTACTTC. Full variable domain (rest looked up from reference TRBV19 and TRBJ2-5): DGGITQSPKYLFRKEGQNVTLSCEQNLNHDAMYWYRQDPGQGLRLIYYSQIVNDFQKGDIAEGYSVSREKKESFPLTVTSAQKNPTAFYLCASATGTGGETQYFGPGTRLLVL.

The CDR3 spells CASSPGTLLSSYNEQFF. CDR3 DNA: TGTGCCAGTAGTCCTGGGACTTTACTAAGCTCCTACAATGAGCAGTTCTTC. V usage is TRBV19 and J usage is TRBJ2-1; D may be TRBD2 (6 bases). V was cut by 5 bases and J by 0 bases, with 17 bases left in between. Germline V lookup: CDR1 LNHDA, CDR2 SQIVND (reference sequence). The CDR3 is made up of 17 amino acids.

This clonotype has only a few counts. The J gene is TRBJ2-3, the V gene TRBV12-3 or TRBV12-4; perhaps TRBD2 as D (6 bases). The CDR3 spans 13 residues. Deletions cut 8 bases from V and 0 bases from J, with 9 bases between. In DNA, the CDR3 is TGTGCCAGCGCGGGGACTAGCACAGATACGCAGTATTTT. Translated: CASAGTSTDTQYF.

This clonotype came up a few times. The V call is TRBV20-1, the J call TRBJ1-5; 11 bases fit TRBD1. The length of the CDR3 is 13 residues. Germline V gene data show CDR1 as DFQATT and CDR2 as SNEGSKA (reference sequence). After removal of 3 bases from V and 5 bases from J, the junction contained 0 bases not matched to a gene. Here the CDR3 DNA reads TGCAGTGCTAGGGGACAGGGGGATCAGCCCCAGCATTTT. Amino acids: CSARGQGDQPQHF.

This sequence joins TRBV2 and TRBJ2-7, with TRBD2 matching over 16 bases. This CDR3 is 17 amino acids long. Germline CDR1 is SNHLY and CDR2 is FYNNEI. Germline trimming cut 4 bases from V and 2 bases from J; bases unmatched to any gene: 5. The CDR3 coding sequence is TGTGCCAGCAGTGCTGGGACTAGCGGGAGGGGACCCTACGAGCAGTACGTC. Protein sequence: CASSAGTSGRGPYEQYV.

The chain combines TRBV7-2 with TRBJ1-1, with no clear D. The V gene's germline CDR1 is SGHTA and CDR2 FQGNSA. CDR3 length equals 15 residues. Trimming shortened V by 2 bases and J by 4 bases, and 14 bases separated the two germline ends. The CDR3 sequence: CASSLSRDPGTEAFF. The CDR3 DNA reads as TGTGCCAGCAGCTTAAGTCGGGATCCAGGCACTGAAGCTTTCTTT.

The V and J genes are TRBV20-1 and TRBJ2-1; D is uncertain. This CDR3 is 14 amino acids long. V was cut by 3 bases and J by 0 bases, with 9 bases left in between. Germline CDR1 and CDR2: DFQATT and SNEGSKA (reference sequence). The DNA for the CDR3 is TGCAGTGCTAGGGCGATAAGCTCCTACAATGAGCAGTTCTTC. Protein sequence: CSARAISSYNEQFF.

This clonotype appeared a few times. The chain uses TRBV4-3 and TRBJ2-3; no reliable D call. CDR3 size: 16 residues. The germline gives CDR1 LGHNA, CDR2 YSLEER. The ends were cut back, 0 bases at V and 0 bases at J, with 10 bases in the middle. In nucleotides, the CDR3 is TGCGCCAGCAGCCAAGATCCGGCAGGTAGCACAGATACGCAGTATTTT. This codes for CASSQDPAGSTDTQYF.

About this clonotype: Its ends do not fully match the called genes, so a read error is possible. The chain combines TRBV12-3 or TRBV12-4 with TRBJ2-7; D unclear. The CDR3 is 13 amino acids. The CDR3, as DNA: TGTCCCAGCACTAAGGCCCCCGTCTACGAGCAGTACTTC. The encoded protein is CPSTKAPVYEQYF.

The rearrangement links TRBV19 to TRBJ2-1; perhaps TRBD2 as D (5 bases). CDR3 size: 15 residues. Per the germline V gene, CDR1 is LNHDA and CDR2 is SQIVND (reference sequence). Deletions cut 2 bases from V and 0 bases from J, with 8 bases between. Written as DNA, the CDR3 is TGTGCCAGTAGTATATCGGGGAACTCCTACAATGAGCAGTTCTTC. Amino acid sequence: CASSISGNSYNEQFF.

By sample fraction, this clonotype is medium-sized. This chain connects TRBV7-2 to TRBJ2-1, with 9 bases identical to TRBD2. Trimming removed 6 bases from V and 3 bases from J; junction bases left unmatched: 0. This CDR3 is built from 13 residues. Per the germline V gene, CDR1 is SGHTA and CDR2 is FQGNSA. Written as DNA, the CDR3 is TGTGCCAGCAGGACTAGCGGCTACAATGAGCAGTTCTTC. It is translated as CASRTSGYNEQFF.

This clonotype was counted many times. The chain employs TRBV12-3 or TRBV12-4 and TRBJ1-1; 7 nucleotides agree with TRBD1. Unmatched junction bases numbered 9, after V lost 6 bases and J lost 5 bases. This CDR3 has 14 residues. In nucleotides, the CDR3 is TGTGCCAGCAGAACTTACAGGGGCGAAACTGAAGCTTTCTTT. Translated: CASRTYRGETEAFF.

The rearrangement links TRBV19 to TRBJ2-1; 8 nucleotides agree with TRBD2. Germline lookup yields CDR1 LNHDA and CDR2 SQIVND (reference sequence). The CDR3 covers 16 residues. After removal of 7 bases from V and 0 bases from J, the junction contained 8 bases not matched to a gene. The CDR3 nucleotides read TGTGCCAGTACCCCACTAGCGGTGAGCTCCTACAATGAGCAGTTCTTC. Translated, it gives CASTPLAVSSYNEQFF.